This is a list of T cell receptor beta chains from one sample in a study of beta chain features in type 1 diabetes. Assay used: immunoSEQ multiplex PCR; TCRdb lists only in-frame clones, some missing. This table holds roughly 300,000 clones, around 8.5% found once. The sequencing input was central memory CD4+ T cells from blood. These receptors originate from a man aged 25-45 years with type 1 diabetes. The CDR3 runs from the conserved cysteine through the conserved F or W. The D gene is left open where the match is weak. Some rows mark clone size as missing; the rest say once, few, many or name a class of expanded clone.

V gene	J gene	D gene	clone size	CDR3 protein	CDR3 DNA
TRBV19	TRBJ2-7	NA	few	CASQPEGDEQYF	TGTGCCAGTCAACCCGAGGGGGACGAGCAGTACTTC
TRBV15	TRBJ2-3	NA	few	CATSRGYPEPDTQYF	TGTGCCACCAGCAGAGGTTACCCGGAGCCAGATACGCAGTATTTT
TRBV5-1	TRBJ2-6	NA	few	CASSKDSPGANVLTF	TGCGCCAGCAGCAAGGACTCTCCTGGGGCCAACGTCCTGACTTTC
TRBV6-6	TRBJ1-2	TRBD1	NA	CASSPTGGQSHGYTF	TGTGCCAGCAGTCCAACAGGGGGACAAAGTCATGGCTACACCTTC
TRBV28	TRBJ1-3	NA	NA	CASTWAVSGNTIYF	TGTGCCAGCACATGGGCGGTCTCTGGAAACACCATATATTTT
TRBV7-2	TRBJ1-2	TRBD1	few	CASSPRTGPLNYGYTF	TGTGCCAGCAGCCCTCGGACAGGCCCTCTAAACTATGGCTACACCTTC
TRBV4-2	TRBJ1-4	NA	NA	CASSQDREMDEKLFF	TGTGCCAGCAGCCAAGATCGGGAGATGGACGAAAAACTGTTTTTT
TRBV2	TRBJ2-3	TRBD2	NA	CASMSSLAGEDTQYF	TGTGCCAGCATGTCCTCGCTAGCGGGGGAAGATACGCAGTATTTT
TRBV29-1	TRBJ2-5	NA	NA	CSVEDNIGRKETQYF	TGCAGCGTTGAAGATAATATAGGACGGAAAGAGACCCAGTACTTC
TRBV23-1	TRBJ1-1	NA	many	CASSQGTGPMEIKAFF	TGCGCCAGCAGTCAAGGAACCGGGCCGATGGAGATCAAAGCTTTCTTT
TRBV25-1	TRBJ2-5	NA	few	CASSRAETYQETQYF	TGTGCCAGCAGTCGGGCGGAAACTTACCAAGAGACCCAGTACTTC
TRBV4-3	TRBJ2-3	TRBD2	NA	CASSLTSGGRTDTQYF	TGCGCCAGCAGCCTCACTAGCGGGGGGCGCACAGATACGCAGTATTTT
TRBV18	TRBJ1-1	TRBD1	many	CASSPDRQGFAFF	TGTGCCAGCTCACCAGACAGACAGGGGTTCGCTTTCTTT
TRBV7-9	TRBJ2-1	NA	few	CASSLVPGVYNEQFF	TGTGCCAGCAGCTTAGTCCCAGGGGTCTACAATGAGCAGTTCTTC
TRBV10-2	TRBJ2-5	NA	few	CASTPNRDETQYF	TGCGCCAGCACACCTAATAGGGATGAGACCCAGTACTTC
TRBV5-1	TRBJ1-3	TRBD1	few	CASSSGTGGSGNTIYF	TGCGCCAGCAGCTCCGGGACAGGGGGCTCTGGAAACACCATATATTTT
TRBV2	TRBJ1-1	NA	few	CASSGDGEAFF	TGTGCCAGCAGTGGCGACGGTGAAGCTTTCTTT
TRBV20-1	TRBJ1-1	TRBD1	few	CSAVDRDEAFF	TGCAGTGCCGTGGACAGGGACGAAGCTTTCTTT
TRBV6-6	TRBJ1-5	NA	few	CASSWTHQQPQHF	TGTGCCAGCAGTTGGACCCATCAACAGCCCCAGCATTTT
TRBV5-6	TRBJ2-7	NA	NA	CASSLDTGNEQYF	TGTGCCAGCAGCTTGGATACAGGGAACGAGCAGTACTTC
TRBV4-3	TRBJ2-7	TRBD2	few	CASSQDILATSPEQYF	TGCGCCAGCAGCCAAGACATACTAGCGACTTCACCCGAGCAGTACTTC
TRBV7-9	TRBJ2-1	NA	few	CASTREGTGQFF	TGTGCCAGCACGAGGGAGGGGACAGGGCAGTTCTTC
TRBV19	TRBJ1-4	TRBD1	NA	CASHGQGAEKLFF	TGTGCCAGTCACGGACAGGGGGCTGAAAAACTGTTTTTT
TRBV27	TRBJ1-4	NA	NA	CASSATQGGDEKLFF	TGTGCCAGCAGTGCAACCCAGGGTGGTGATGAAAAACTGTTTTTT
TRBV30	TRBJ1-1	NA	few	CAWSQVNTEAFF	TGTGCCTGGAGTCAAGTGAACACTGAAGCTTTCTTT
TRBV5-6	TRBJ2-3	NA	NA	CASTTRDTQYF	TGTGCCAGCACCACCAGGGACACGCAGTATTTT
TRBV6-1	TRBJ1-2	NA	many	CASSEAASYGYTF	TGTGCCAGCAGTGAAGCCGCCTCCTATGGCTACACCTTC
TRBV7-9	TRBJ2-3	TRBD2	few	CASRILAADTQYF	TGTGCCAGCAGGATACTAGCGGCAGATACGCAGTATTTT
TRBV19	TRBJ2-3	TRBD2	few	CASSPPRSRGNADTQYF	TGTGCCAGTAGTCCTCCTCGGTCGCGGGGGAACGCGGATACGCAGTATTTT
TRBV6-4	TRBJ1-5	NA	NA	CASSKGVSNQPQHF	TGTGCCAGTTCAAAGGGAGTTAGCAATCAGCCCCAGCATTTT
TRBV9	TRBJ2-5	NA	few	CASSARQQETQYF	TGTGCCAGCAGCGCACGACAGCAAGAGACCCAGTACTTC
TRBV9	TRBJ2-3	NA	NA	CASSAVFGGSSTDTQYF	TGTGCCAGCAGCGCAGTTTTCGGGGGTTCTAGCACAGATACGCAGTATTTT
TRBV5-5	TRBJ2-3	NA	NA	CASNYPGTDTQYF	TGTGCCAGCAACTACCCCGGGACAGATACGCAGTATTTT
TRBV18	TRBJ1-2	NA	few	CASSSGSTGFVGGYTF	TGTGCCAGCTCATCAGGGAGCACGGGGTTTGTCGGCGGCTACACCTTC
TRBV10-3	TRBJ1-2	NA	few	CAISEGRNYGYTF	TGTGCCATCAGTGAAGGCCGGAACTATGGCTACACCTTC
TRBV4-1	TRBJ2-7	NA	NA	CASSQDNRENYEQYF	TGCGCCAGCAGCCAAGACAACCGAGAAAACTACGAGCAGTACTTC
TRBV5-4	TRBJ2-7	NA	NA	CASSRDTNYYEQYF	TGTGCCAGCAGCCGGGACACAAACTACTACGAGCAGTACTTC
TRBV10-3	TRBJ1-2	NA	NA	CAISESRQGTPLGYGYTF	TGTGCCATCAGTGAGTCGAGGCAGGGAACCCCCCTAGGCTATGGCTACACCTTC
TRBV18	TRBJ2-1	NA	NA	CASSPPGRNYNEQFF	TGTGCCAGCTCACCACCGGGAAGGAACTACAATGAGCAGTTCTTC
TRBV30	TRBJ2-7	NA	NA	CAWSRGGDSYEQYF	TGTGCCTGGAGCAGGGGCGGCGACTCCTACGAGCAGTACTTC
TRBV23-1	TRBJ2-2	NA	many	CASSHWDGRINTGELFF	TGCGCCAGCAGTCATTGGGACGGCCGCATCAACACCGGGGAGCTGTTTTTT
TRBV12-5	TRBJ1-1	NA	few	CASGSQGRTEAFF	TGTGCTAGTGGTTCCCAGGGTCGGACTGAAGCTTTCTTT
TRBV29-1	TRBJ2-1	NA	few	CSVEGTSYNEQFF	TGCAGCGTTGAAGGGACCTCCTACAATGAGCAGTTCTTC
TRBV28	TRBJ2-5	NA	few	CASSDLTGQETQYF	TGTGCCAGCAGCGACTTAACAGGACAAGAGACCCAGTACTTC
TRBV5-1	TRBJ1-1	NA	few	CASSLGPLGNTEAFF	TGCGCCAGCAGCTTGGGCCCCCTCGGGAACACTGAAGCTTTCTTT
TRBV7-6	TRBJ1-6	NA	NA	CASGSYNSPLHF	TGTGCCAGCGGGTCCTATAATTCACCCCTCCACTTT
TRBV28	TRBJ1-2	NA	NA	CASHDAQGVANYGYTF	TGTGCCAGCCACGACGCTCAGGGAGTAGCTAACTATGGCTACACCTTC
TRBV29-1	TRBJ2-6	TRBD1	few	CSATGVNGANVLTF	TGCAGCGCTACAGGGGTGAACGGGGCCAACGTCCTGACTTTC
TRBV30	TRBJ1-6	NA	NA	CAWSGRVSPLHF	TGTGCCTGGAGTGGCAGGGTCTCACCCCTCCACTTT
TRBV29-1	TRBJ2-5	NA	NA	CSVQGWEETQYF	TGCAGCGTTCAGGGATGGGAAGAGACCCAGTACTTC
TRBV2	TRBJ1-5	NA	few	CASSGTDQPQHF	TGTGCCAGCAGTGGGACGGATCAGCCCCAGCATTTT
TRBV19	TRBJ1-4	NA	NA	CASSGMGLGEKLFF	TGTGCCAGTAGTGGAATGGGACTAGGGGAAAAACTGTTTTTT
TRBV18	TRBJ2-3	NA	few	CASSSYRVDTQYF	TGTGCCAGCTCATCTTACAGGGTAGATACGCAGTATTTT
TRBV4-3	TRBJ1-6	TRBD1	NA	CASSLRDRVQNSPLHF	TGCGCCAGCAGCCTCCGGGACAGGGTACAGAATTCACCCCTCCACTTT
TRBV19	TRBJ1-5	NA	few	CASSAGASLGRPQHF	TGTGCCAGTAGCGCAGGGGCCTCTTTAGGGAGACCCCAGCATTTT
TRBV6-1	TRBJ2-3	TRBD2	few	CASSERGDTDTQYF	TGTGCCAGCAGTGAGCGGGGGGACACAGATACGCAGTATTTT
TRBV29-1	TRBJ1-1	NA	NA	CSVAGGPNTEAFF	TGCAGCGTTGCGGGAGGGCCGAACACTGAAGCTTTCTTT
TRBV7-2	TRBJ2-3	TRBD2	few	CASSKLAGTPNTQYF	TGTGCCAGCAGCAAACTAGCGGGGACCCCCAATACGCAGTATTTT
TRBV30	TRBJ1-2	TRBD1	few	CAWSVRQGYGYTF	TGTGCCTGGAGTGTTAGACAGGGTTATGGCTACACCTTC
TRBV5-1	TRBJ2-7	TRBD1	NA	CASSLETGTVSYEQYF	TGCGCCAGCAGCTTGGAAACTGGGACAGTCTCCTACGAGCAGTACTTC